The T cell receptor (beta chain) described here comes from a study of T cells in localized non-small cell lung cancer. Study-wide points: When the top 100 tumor clones were examined, a median around 50 of them also appeared in the adjacent lung, which was paired and uninvolved. Only one tumor region went through sequencing, so heterogeneity may still be there. Density of T cells in blood, when higher, went with longer overall survival.

The CDR3 is 14 residues long. Germline CDR1 is SNHLY and CDR2 is FYNNEI. The V and J ends lost 7 bases and 6 bases respectively, with 18 bases between them. Points on this clone: Antigen: not known.

Libraries were prepared by immunoSEQ multiplex PCR; TCRdb keeps only in-frame clonotypes and omits some of them. The table includes roughly 35,000 clones, 75% to 95% detected once. Sequenced material: peripheral blood mononuclear cells, taken before any cancer treatment. The chain employs TRBV2 and TRBJ1-1, with a possible D match to TRBD1 (6 bases). The TCR originated in a female donor older than 55 with stage II lung adenocarcinoma. The CDR3 coding sequence is TGTGCCAGCATGACAGGAAGCCCCGTCGCTGAAGCTTTCTTT. Translation: CASMTGSPVAEAFF.